Sequencing of this T cell receptor (beta chain) was carried out in a study of blood T cell repertoires in COVID-19. The protocol was immunoSEQ multiplex PCR, while the TCRdb copy is restricted to in-frame clones and leaves out a portion. The table has roughly 120,000 clones, roughly nine tenths seen once. This CDR3 is built from 15 residues. Per germline, CDR1 SGHNT and CDR2 YYREEE (reference sequence). With 1 base clipped from V and 7 bases from J, the junction kept 5 bases outside the gene matches. Sequenced: peripheral blood. V usage is TRBV5-4 and J usage is TRBJ2-3; TRBD2 aligns across 11 bases. The receptor's source is a man between 65 and 85 years old who had recovered from COVID-19. The CDR3 is CASSLSSGRSNTQYF. The CDR3 region has the DNA TGTGCCAGCAGCTTGTCTAGCGGGAGGTCCAATACGCAGTATTTT.